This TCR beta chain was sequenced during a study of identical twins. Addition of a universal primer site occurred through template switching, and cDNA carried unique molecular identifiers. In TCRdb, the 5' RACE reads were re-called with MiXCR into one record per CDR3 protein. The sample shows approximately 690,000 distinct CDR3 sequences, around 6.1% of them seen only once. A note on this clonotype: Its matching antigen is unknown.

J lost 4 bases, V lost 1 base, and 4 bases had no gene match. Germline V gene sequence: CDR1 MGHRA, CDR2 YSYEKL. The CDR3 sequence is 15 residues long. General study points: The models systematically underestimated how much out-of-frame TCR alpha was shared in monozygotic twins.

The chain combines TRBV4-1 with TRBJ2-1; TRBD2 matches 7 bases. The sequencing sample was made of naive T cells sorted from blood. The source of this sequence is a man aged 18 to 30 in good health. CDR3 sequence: CASSQAGTNYNEQFF. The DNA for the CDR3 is TGCGCCAGCAGCCAAGCTGGGACTAATTACAATGAGCAGTTCTTC.